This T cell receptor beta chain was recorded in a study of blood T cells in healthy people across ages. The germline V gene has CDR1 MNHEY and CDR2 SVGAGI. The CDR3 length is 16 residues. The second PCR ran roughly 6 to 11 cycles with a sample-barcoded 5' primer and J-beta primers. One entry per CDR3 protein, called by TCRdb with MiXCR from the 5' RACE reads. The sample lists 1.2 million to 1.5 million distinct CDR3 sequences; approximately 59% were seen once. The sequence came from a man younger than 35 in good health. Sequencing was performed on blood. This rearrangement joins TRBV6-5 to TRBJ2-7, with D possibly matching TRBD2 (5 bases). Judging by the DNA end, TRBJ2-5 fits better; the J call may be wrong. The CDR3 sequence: CASTLRWKVPGETQYF. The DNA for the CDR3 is TGTGCCAGCACTCTTCGGTGGAAGGTCCCGGGGGAGACCCAGTACTTC.